This T cell receptor beta chain was found in a study of cytomegalovirus exposure and HLA in healthy donors. Trimming cost V 0 bases and J 5 bases, with 10 bases left between them. Germline loops: CDR1 LGHNA, CDR2 YSLEER. CDR3 length equals 15 residues. There were likely unrecorded immune exposures, though donors were nominally healthy when sampled. The PCR used 60 Vbeta and 13 Jbeta primers. Sequencing used immunoSEQ multiplex PCR; TCRdb keeps in-frame clones, though not all of them. This table has around 120,000 clones, more than 60% appearing once. General study points: Analyzed later, association rates of TCRs varied across HLA loci, with DRB1 most and HLA-C fewest. Later analysis identified a missense DCLRE1C variant that was linked to TCR beta V- and J-gene trimming.

As for this clone: Its antigen is unknown.

The chain employs TRBV4-3 and TRBJ2-2, with D hard to call. The receptor was isolated from a woman aged 40-49 years in good health and CMV-seronegative. Sequencing was performed on PBMCs. CDR3 residues: CASSQDPGPTGELFF. As DNA, the CDR3 is TGCGCCAGCAGCCAAGATCCGGGTCCGACCGGGGAGCTGTTTTTT.